The 2 T cell receptor beta chains given below trace back to one sample, sequenced in a study of identifying expanded T cells in peripheral blood. Measured with immunoSEQ multiplex PCR; TCRdb has only the in-frame clones, and not every one. The sample consists of more than 75,000 clones, around nine tenths of them appearing once. Sequenced: blood. The receptors stem from a person aged 18 to 75 in good health.

This clone was seen a handful of times. The V call is TRBV28, the J call TRBJ2-1, with D possibly being TRBD2 (6 bases). There are 14 residues in the CDR3. V was shortened by 0 bases and J by 6 bases, with 9 bases between the two germline ends. The germline gives CDR1 MDHEN, CDR2 SYDVKM. DNA of the CDR3: TGTGCCAGCAGTTTATGGGTCGGGAGCAATGAGCAGTTCTTC. Amino acid sequence: CASSLWVGSNEQFF. Full variable domain (missing parts from reference TRBV28 and TRBJ2-1): DVKVTQSSRYLVKRTGEKVFLECVQDMDHENMFWYRQDPGLGLRLIYFSYDVKMKEKGDIPEGYSVSREKKERFSLILESASTNQTSMYLCASSLWVGSNEQFFGPGTRLTVL.

The chain is built from TRBV10-2 and TRBJ1-5, with D possibly TRBD1 on 5 matching bases. Germline V gene data show CDR1 as WSHSY and CDR2 as SAAADI. CDR3 length: 13 residues. V was cut by 4 bases and J by 7 bases, with 11 bases left in between. CDR3 sequence (DNA): TGCGCCAGCAGTGCGGGGGTCGGACAGCCCCAGCATTTT. This sequence encodes CASSAGVGQPQHF.